This T cell receptor (beta chain) emerged from a study of blood T cells in healthy people across ages (dated by TCRdb to 2013 to 2016). About the investigation overall: In model experiments, roughly one uniquely barcoded TCR beta cDNA molecule per two T cells was captured by template switching. The study measured age-related changes in TCR beta repertoire diversity using deep sequencing normalized with unique cDNA molecular identifiers. Donors were grouped into four age groups: young (average 16 years), middle-aged (less than 40), aged (around 60) and long-lived (about 89). Donors of different ages were randomly distributed across sequencing lanes to avoid experimental bias. For two donors (one aged 18 to 30 and one aged 80 or older), the study analyzed two additional independent replicas of 1 million unique cDNA reads from the same blood draw. Overall results and qualifications from the work: The CMV infection status of donors was not known, potentially confounding age-related changes in expanded clonotypes. Observed TCR beta diversity per million T cells fell roughly linearly with age, and a significant reduction was already apparent by age about 38. Compared with the aged group, the long-lived group had more naive CD4+ T cells, fewer expanded clones and increased TCR diversity, a pattern suggesting age selection. There was a strong correlation between observed TCR beta diversity and the percentage of naive T cells measured by flow cytometry. Because profiling used bulk unsorted PBMCs, naive and antigen-experienced compartments could not be compared conclusively. Estimates of total diversity based on one million sequenced T cells were considered lower bounds and underestimates.

This clonotype was picked up many times. Its cognate antigen has yet to be identified. No base qualities exist here, and no much larger clone lies one base off it. The library was prepared using 5' RACE. Sequencing was performed on an Illumina HiSeq 2500. A second PCR of about 7 to 12 cycles was run with a J-beta primer mix and a sample-barcoded 5' primer. A template-switch 5' adaptor carrying 12 random nucleotides introduced a unique molecular identifier onto each TCR beta cDNA molecule. At least 2.5 million CDR3-containing paired-end reads were obtained from each sample. First-strand cDNA synthesis was performed from all RNA using the Mint cDNA synthesis kit, with priming by a TRBC-specific oligonucleotide. Following uracil-DNA glycosylase treatment, all cDNA underwent a first 18-cycle PCR with the universal primers M1SS and BC2_uni_R. As for how the authors treated the data: Normalization of each sample was performed by random selection of 1 million high-quality reads, each carrying a distinct molecular identifier. Instead of being binned into consensus sequences, reads that shared molecular identifiers were thrown out. MiTCR, with a Q25 quality threshold and the strictest error-elimination algorithm, was used for CDR3 identification, clonotype clustering and error correction. A nonparametric unseen species model using Euler transformation provided a lower-bound estimate of total TCR beta diversity. TCRdb handled the public reads itself, with Q25 trimming in fastp and clone calling in MiXCR, and kept productive beta chains. Identical CDR3 proteins give one entry, which carries the most common genes and DNA. These V and J calls rely on TCRdb rather than the paper's analysis. Within this sample are about 620,000 distinct CDR3 sequences, with under 25% of them counted one time only. The ten largest clones take up around 3.4% of the sample.

The CDR3 measures 14 amino acids from cysteine to phenylalanine. Only the CDR3 region is kept as DNA, spanning 42 bases read in frame from base 1. The V and J ends are trimmed by 5 bases and 6 bases, leaving 17 bases between them. CDR1 MDHEN and CDR2 SYDVKM were looked up in the germline V gene. Donors were roughly 40 systemically healthy Caucasian individuals from Russia aged roughly 6 to 95 years. Around 10 milliliters of peripheral blood were collected from each donor into EDTA-treated Vacutainer tubes. Ficoll-Paque density-gradient centrifugation was used to isolate PBMCs, with at least 6 million per sample. Total RNA was extracted from PBMCs with Trizol reagent, with at least 5 micrograms obtained per sample. Naive CD45RAhigh/CD27high T cell percentages were measured by flow cytometry on a PBMC aliquot from every donor.

Source material: blood. The TCR was taken from a man in his 70s in good health. The sequence is built from TRBV28 and TRBJ2-7; the D gene assignment is ambiguous. The DNA sequence is TGTGCCAGCAGTATCCTAACAACACCCTCCGAGCAGTACTTC. It codes for CASSILTTPSEQYF.